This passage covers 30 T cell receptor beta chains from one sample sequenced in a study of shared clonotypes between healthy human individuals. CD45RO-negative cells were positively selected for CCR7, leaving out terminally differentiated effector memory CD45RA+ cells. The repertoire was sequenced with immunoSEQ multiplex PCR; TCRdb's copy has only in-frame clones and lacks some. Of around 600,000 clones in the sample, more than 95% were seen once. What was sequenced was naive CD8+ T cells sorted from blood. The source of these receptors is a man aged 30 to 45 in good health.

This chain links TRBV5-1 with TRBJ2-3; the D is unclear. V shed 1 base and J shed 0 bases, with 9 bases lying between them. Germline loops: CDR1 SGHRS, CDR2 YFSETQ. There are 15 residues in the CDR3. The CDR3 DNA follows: TGCGCCAGCAGCTTGCGGAGCTCTAGCACAGATACGCAGTATTTT. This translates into CASSLRSSSTDTQYF.

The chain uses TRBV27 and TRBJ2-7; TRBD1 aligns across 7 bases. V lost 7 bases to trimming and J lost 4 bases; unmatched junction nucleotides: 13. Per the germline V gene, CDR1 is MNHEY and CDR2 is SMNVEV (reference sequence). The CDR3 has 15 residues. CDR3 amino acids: CASKLGGSSKYEQYF. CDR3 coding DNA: TGTGCCAGCAAACTAGGGGGCTCTAGCAAGTACGAGCAGTACTTC.

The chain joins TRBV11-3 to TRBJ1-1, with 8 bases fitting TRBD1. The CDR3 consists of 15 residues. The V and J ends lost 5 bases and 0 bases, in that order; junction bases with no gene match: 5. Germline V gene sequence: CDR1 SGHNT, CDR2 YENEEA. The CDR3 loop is CASSLRQGLNTEAFF. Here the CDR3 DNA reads TGTGCCAGCAGCCTTCGACAGGGGTTGAACACTGAAGCTTTCTTT.

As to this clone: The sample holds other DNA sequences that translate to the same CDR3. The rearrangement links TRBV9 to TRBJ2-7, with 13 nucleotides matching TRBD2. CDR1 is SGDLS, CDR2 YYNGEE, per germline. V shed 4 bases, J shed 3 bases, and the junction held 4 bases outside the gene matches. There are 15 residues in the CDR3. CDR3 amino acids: CASSPGTSGIYEQYF. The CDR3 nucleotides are TGTGCCAGCAGCCCTGGGACTAGCGGGATCTACGAGCAGTACTTC.

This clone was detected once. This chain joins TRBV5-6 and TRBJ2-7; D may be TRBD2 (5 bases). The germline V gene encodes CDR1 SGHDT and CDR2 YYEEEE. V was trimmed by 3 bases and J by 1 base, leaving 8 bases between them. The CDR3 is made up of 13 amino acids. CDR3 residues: CASSYGVSYEQYF. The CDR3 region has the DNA TGTGCCAGCAGCTACGGGGTTTCCTACGAGCAGTACTTC.

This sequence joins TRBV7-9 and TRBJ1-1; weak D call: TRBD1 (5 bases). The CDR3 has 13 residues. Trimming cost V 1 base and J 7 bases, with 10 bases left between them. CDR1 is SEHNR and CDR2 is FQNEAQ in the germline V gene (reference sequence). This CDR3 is CASSLEEQGEAFF. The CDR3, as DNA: TGTGCCAGCAGCTTAGAGGAGCAGGGTGAAGCTTTCTTT.

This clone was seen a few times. The CDR3 nucleotides read TGTGCCAGCAGGGACGGACAGCACTATGGCTACACCTTC. This gives the protein CASRDGQHYGYTF. The V call is TRBV27, the J call TRBJ1-2, with TRBD1 as a possible D gene (6 bases). This CDR3 region has 13 residues. The V and J ends lost 6 bases and 3 bases respectively, with 11 bases between them. Germline-derived CDR1 and CDR2 are MNHEY and SMNVEV (reference sequence).

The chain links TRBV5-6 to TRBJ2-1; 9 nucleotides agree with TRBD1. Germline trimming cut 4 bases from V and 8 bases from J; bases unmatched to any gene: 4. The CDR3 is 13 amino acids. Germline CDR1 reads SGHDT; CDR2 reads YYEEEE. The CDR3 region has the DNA TGTGCCAGCAGCGGAACAGGGGGCTATGAGCAGTTCTTC. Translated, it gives CASSGTGGYEQFF. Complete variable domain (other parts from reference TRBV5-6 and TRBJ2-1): DAGVTQSPTHLIKTRGQQVTLRCSPKSGHDTVSWYQQALGQGPQFIFQYYEEEERQRGNFPDRFSGHQFPNYSSELNVNALLLGDSALYLCASSGTGGYEQFFGPGTRLTVL.

The DNA of the CDR3 is TGTGCCAGCAGCCAAGCCCTAGCGGGATTCTACGAGCAGTACTTC. Its translation: CASSQALAGFYEQYF. The chain recombines TRBV7-8 with TRBJ2-7; TRBD2 matches at 9 bases. CDR3 length: 15 residues. Trimming cost V 5 bases and J 3 bases; bases outside gene matches: 8. Looked up from germline, CDR1 is SGHVS and CDR2 is FQNEAQ.

Here the CDR3 reads CASSMDVNLAGYNEQFF. The CDR3 DNA reads as TGTGCCAGCAGCATGGACGTAAACCTAGCGGGATACAATGAGCAGTTCTTC. The chain couples TRBV9 to TRBJ2-1; 9 bases are a match to TRBD2. CDR3 length: 17 residues. Germline lookup yields CDR1 SGDLS and CDR2 YYNGEE. Trimming removed 4 bases from V and 4 bases from J; junction bases left unmatched: 12.

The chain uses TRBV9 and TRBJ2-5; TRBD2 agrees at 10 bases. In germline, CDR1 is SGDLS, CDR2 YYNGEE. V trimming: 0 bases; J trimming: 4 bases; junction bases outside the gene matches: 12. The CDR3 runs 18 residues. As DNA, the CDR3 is TGTGCCAGCAGCGTAGGTCTAGCGGGAGTTGGGGTTGGAGAGACCCAGTACTTC. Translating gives CASSVGLAGVGVGETQYF.

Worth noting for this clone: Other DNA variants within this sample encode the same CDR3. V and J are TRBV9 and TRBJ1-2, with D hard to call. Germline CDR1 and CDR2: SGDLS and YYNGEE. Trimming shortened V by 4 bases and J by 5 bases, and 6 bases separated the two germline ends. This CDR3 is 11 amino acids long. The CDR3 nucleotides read TGTGCCAGCAGCTCCCGGTATGGCTACACCTTC. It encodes CASSSRYGYTF.

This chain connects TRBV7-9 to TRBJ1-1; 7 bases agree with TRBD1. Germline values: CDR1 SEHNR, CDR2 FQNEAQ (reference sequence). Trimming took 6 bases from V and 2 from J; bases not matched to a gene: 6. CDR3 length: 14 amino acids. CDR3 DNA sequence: TGTGCCAGCAGAGGTCAGGGGGGAAACACTGAAGCTTTCTTT. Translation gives CASRGQGGNTEAFF. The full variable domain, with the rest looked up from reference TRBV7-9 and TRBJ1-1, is DTGVSQNPRHKITKRGQNVTFRCDPISEHNRLYWYRQTLGQGPEFLTYFQNEAQLEKSRLLSDRFSAERPKGSFSTLEIQRTEQGDSAMYLCASRGQGGNTEAFFGQGTRLTVV.

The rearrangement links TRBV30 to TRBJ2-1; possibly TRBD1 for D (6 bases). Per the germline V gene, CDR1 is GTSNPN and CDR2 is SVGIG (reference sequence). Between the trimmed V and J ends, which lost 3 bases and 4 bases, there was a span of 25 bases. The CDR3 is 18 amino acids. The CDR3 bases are TGTGCCTGGAGGGCCTTCCGGGACCCAGGGGATGGTTACAATGAGCAGTTCTTC. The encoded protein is CAWRAFRDPGDGYNEQFF.

CDR3 nucleotide sequence: TGTGCCAGCAGCCCATGGGACCTCTACGAGCAGTACTTC. It specifies CASSPWDLYEQYF. V is TRBV7-2 and J is TRBJ2-7; D possibly uses TRBD1 or TRBD2 (5 bases each). CDR1 is SGHTA and CDR2 is FQGNSA in the germline V gene. The CDR3 is 13 residues long. The V end was cut by 5 bases, the J end by 3 bases, with 11 bases between.

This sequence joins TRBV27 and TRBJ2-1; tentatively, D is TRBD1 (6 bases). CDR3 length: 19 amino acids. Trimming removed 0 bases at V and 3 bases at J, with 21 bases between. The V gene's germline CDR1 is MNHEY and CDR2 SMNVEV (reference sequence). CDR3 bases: TGTGCCAGCAGTTTATCCGCAACAGGGTTCTCGCCGTACTACAATGAGCAGTTCTTC. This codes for CASSLSATGFSPYYNEQFF.

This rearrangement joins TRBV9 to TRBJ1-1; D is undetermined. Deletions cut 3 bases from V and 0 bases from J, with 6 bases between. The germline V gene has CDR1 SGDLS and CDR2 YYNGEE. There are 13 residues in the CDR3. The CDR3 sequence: CASSATMNTEAFF. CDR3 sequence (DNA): TGTGCCAGCAGCGCGACGATGAACACTGAAGCTTTCTTT.

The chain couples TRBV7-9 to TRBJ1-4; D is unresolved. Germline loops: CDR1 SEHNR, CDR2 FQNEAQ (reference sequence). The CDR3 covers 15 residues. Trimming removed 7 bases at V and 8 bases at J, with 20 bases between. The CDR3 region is CASTVDREQREKLFF. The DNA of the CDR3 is TGTGCCAGCACCGTGGACCGGGAGCAGAGAGAAAAACTGTTTTTT.

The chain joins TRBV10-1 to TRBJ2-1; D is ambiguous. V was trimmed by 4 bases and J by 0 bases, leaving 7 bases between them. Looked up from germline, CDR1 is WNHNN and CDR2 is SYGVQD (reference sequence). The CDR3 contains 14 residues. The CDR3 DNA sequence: TGCGCCAGCAGTGTTGGCAGCTCCTACAATGAGCAGTTCTTC. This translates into CASSVGSSYNEQFF.

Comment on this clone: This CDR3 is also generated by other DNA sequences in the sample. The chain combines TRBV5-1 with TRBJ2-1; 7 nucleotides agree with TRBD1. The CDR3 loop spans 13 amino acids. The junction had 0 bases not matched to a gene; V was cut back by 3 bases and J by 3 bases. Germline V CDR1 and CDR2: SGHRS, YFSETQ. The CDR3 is CASSWDSYNEQFF. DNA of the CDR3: TGCGCCAGCAGCTGGGACAGCTACAATGAGCAGTTCTTC.

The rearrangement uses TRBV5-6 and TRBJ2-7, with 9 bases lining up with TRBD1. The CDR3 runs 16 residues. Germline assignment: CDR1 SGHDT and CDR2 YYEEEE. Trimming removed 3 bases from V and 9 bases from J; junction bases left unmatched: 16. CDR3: CASSSSPGTGTGAQYF. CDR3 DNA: TGTGCCAGCAGCTCTTCCCCCGGGACAGGGACCGGTGCGCAGTACTTC.

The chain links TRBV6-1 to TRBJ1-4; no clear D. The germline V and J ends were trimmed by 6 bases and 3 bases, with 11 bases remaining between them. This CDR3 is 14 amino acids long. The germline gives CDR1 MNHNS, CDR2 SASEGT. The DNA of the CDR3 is TGTGCCAGCAGCCACCTGACCCCTAATGAAAAACTGTTTTTT. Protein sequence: CASSHLTPNEKLFF.

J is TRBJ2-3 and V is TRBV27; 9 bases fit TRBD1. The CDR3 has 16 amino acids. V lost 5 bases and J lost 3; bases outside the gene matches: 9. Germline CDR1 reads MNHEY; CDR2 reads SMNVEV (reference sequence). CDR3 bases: TGTGCCAGCAGTCAAACCGGGACAGGGTTTACAGATACGCAGTATTTT. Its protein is CASSQTGTGFTDTQYF.

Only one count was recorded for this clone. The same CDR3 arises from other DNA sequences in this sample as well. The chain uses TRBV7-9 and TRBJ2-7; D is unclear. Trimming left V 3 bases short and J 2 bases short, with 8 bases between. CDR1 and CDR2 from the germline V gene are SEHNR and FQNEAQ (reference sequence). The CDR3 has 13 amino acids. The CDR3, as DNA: TGTGCCAGCAGCTTCAGGTTTCCCTACGAGCAGTACTTC. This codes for CASSFRFPYEQYF.

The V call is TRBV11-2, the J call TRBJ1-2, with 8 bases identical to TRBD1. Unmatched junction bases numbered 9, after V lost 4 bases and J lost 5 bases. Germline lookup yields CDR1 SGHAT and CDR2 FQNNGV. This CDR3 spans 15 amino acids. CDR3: CASSSQDRGGYGYTF. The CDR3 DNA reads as TGTGCCAGCAGCTCGCAAGACAGGGGAGGGTATGGCTACACCTTC.

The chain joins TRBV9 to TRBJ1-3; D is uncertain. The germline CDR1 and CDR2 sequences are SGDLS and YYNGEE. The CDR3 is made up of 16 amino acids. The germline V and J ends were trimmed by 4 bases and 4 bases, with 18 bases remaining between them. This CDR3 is CASSPSLGGEGNTIYF. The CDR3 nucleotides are TGTGCCAGCAGCCCAAGCCTGGGCGGGGAAGGAAACACCATATATTTT.

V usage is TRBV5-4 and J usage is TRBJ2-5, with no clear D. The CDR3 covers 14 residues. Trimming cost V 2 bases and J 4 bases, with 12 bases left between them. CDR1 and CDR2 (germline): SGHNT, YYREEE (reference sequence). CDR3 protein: CASSLGISSETQYF. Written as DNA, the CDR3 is TGTGCCAGCAGCTTAGGCATCAGCTCAGAGACCCAGTACTTC.

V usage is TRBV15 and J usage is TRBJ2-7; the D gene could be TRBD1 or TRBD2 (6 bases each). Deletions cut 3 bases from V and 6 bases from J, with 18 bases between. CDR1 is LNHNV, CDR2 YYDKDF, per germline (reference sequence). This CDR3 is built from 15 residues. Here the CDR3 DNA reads TGTGCCACCAGCAGTAGGAGGGGGAATTTGGGCGAGCAGTACTTC. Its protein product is CATSSRRGNLGEQYF.

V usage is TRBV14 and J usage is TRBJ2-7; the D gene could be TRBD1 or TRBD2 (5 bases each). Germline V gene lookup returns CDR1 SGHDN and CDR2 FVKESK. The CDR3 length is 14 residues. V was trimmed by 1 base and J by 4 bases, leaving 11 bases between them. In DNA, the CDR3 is TGTGCCAGCAGCCAAGGAGGGGAACGGTACGAGCAGTACTTC. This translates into CASSQGGERYEQYF.

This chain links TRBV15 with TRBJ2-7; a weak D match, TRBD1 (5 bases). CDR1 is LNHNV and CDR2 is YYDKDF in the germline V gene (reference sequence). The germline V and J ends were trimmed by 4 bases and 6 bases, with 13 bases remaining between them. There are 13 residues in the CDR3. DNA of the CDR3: TGTGCCACCAGCAACGGCAGGGTCGGCGAGCAGTACTTC. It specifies CATSNGRVGEQYF. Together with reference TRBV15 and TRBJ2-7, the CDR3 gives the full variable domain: DAMVIQNPRYQVTQFGKPVTLSCSQTLNHNVMYWYQQKSSQAPKLLFHYYDKDFNNEADTPDNFQSRRPNTSFCFLDIRSPGLGDTAMYLCATSNGRVGEQYFGPGTRLTVT.